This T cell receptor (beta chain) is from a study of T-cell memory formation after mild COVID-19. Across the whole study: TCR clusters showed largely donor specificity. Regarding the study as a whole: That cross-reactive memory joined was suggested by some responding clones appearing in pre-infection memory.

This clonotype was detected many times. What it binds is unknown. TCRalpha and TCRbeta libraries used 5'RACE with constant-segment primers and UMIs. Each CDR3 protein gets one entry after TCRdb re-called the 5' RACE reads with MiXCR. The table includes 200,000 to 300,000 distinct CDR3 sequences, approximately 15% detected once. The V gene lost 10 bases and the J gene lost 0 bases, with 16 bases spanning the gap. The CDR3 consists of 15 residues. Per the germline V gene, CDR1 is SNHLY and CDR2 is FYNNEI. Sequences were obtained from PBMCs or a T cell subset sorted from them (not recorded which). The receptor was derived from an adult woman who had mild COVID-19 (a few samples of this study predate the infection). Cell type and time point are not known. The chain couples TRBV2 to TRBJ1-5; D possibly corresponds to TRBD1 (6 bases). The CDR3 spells CAMGHLYDSNQPQHF. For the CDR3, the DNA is TGTGCCATGGGACACCTCTACGATAGCAATCAGCCCCAGCATTTT.